Each of the 13 T cell receptor beta chains below was sequenced from the same sample in a study of immune heterogeneity within non-small cell lung tumors. The authors amplified TCR beta CDR3 by multiplex PCR with 32 V and 13 J primers. MiXCR was run by TCRdb on the multiplex PCR reads, yielding one entry per CDR3 protein. Of fewer than 25,000 distinct CDR3 sequences in the sample, around 30% were seen once. Template material comprised bulk tumor genomic DNA at roughly 630 ng per sample. Several biopsies were collected from each primary tumor during surgery. They were spaced as far apart as possible within the tumor mass. Newly diagnosed with untreated non-small cell lung cancer, the patients underwent curative surgery. Sequenced: lung tumor tissue. These TCRs come from a man in his forties or fifties with non-small cell lung cancer.

This clonotype has more than one count but fewer than ten. This chain connects TRBV30 to TRBJ2-1; the D gene could be TRBD1 or TRBD2 (5 bases each). Germline values: CDR1 GTSNPN, CDR2 SVGIG (reference sequence). The CDR3 sequence is 16 residues long. Trimming stripped 0 bases from V and 8 bases from J, with 20 bases between. The CDR3 sequence: CAWSVLAAGAQDEQFF. CDR3 sequence (DNA): TGTGCCTGGAGTGTATTGGCCGCCGGGGCCCAAGATGAGCAGTTCTTC.

This clonotype occurred many times. The chain links TRBV12-3 or TRBV12-4 to TRBJ1-5; the D gene is possibly TRBD1 (6 bases). Trimming removed 6 bases from V and 3 bases from J, with 12 bases in between. This CDR3 has 14 amino acids. The CDR3 protein is CASRMTGFNQPQHF. The CDR3 coding sequence is TGTGCCAGCAGAATGACAGGCTTCAATCAGCCCCAGCATTTT.

Of note for this clonotype: This clone may be a read error of a much larger clone one base away. V and J are TRBV12-3 or TRBV12-4 and TRBJ1-6; D unresolved. The CDR3 has 12 residues. Trimming took off 3 bases at V and 9 bases at J, with 6 bases between the two ends. CDR3 coding DNA: TGTGCCAGCAGTTTGTGGGTTTCACCCCTCCACTTT. It yields the protein CASSLWVSPLHF.

Notes on this clonotype: With a much larger clone just one base away, this may be a read error. The chain links TRBV18 to TRBJ1-1; maybe TRBD1 (6 bases). Trimming cost V 3 bases and J 3 bases, with 17 bases left between them. Germline V lookup: CDR1 KGHSH, CDR2 LQKENI. This CDR3 comprises 16 residues. The CDR3 bases are TGTGCCAGCTCACCCCGACCTCGGGGGGCTGACACTGAAGCTTTCTTT. Protein sequence: CASSPRPRGADTEAFF.

Worth noting for this clonotype: A read error may be the cause here, since a much bigger clone is one base away. The V call is TRBV5-1, the J call TRBJ2-3; D is possibly TRBD1 or TRBD2 (5 bases each). V was shortened by 6 bases and J by 2 bases, with 13 bases between the two germline ends. Germline CDR1 and CDR2: SGHRS and YFSETQ. This CDR3 is built from 14 residues. The CDR3 coding sequence is TGCGCCAGCATCTCGGGACCTAACACAGATACGCAGTATTTT. Protein sequence: CASISGPNTDTQYF. Full variable domain (remainder filled in from reference TRBV5-1 and TRBJ2-3): KAGVTQTPRYLIKTRGQQVTLSCSPISGHRSVSWYQQTPGQGLQFLFEYFSETQRNKGNFPGRFSGRQFSNSRSEMNVSTLELGDSALYLCASISGPNTDTQYFGPGTRLTVL.

The rearrangement links TRBV6-1 to TRBJ1-6; D is perhaps TRBD1 (5 bases). Per germline, CDR1 MNHNS and CDR2 SASEGT. The CDR3 has 15 amino acids. Trimming took 5 bases from V and 1 from J, leaving 9 bases between them. CDR3 residues: CASSSPGSYNSPLHF. Here the CDR3 DNA reads TGTGCCAGCAGTTCCCCAGGGTCCTATAATTCACCCCTCCACTTT.

This chain joins TRBV10-3 and TRBJ2-5; tentatively, D is TRBD1 or TRBD2 (5 bases each). Trimming cost V 3 bases and J 2 bases, with 10 bases left between them. This CDR3 has 14 residues. The germline V gene encodes CDR1 ENHRY and CDR2 SYGVKD. CDR3 region: CAISDPGLQETQYF. In DNA, the CDR3 is TGTGCCATCAGTGACCCGGGGCTTCAAGAGACCCAGTACTTC.

This clonotype has a handful of counts. The chain recombines TRBV29-1 with TRBJ2-1; 8 nucleotides match TRBD1. Germline CDR1 is SQVTM and CDR2 is ANQGSEA. CDR3 length: 14 amino acids. Unmatched junction bases numbered 8, after V lost 0 bases and J lost 10 bases. CDR3 protein: CSVEDRGRLGEQFF. The CDR3 DNA sequence: TGCAGCGTTGAAGACAGGGGGCGCCTTGGGGAGCAGTTCTTC.

V gene TRBV4-1 combines with J gene TRBJ1-1, with D tentatively TRBD1 (6 bases). V lost 0 bases and J 12 bases, leaving 17 bases between the germline ends. This CDR3 region has 14 residues. Germline CDR1 reads MGHRA; CDR2 reads YSYEKL. Here the CDR3 reads CASSQDGGGGRSFF. DNA for the CDR3: TGCGCCAGCAGCCAAGATGGAGGCGGGGGCAGGTCTTTCTTT.

This clonotype was seen at least ten times. V and J are TRBV6-1 and TRBJ2-7; 8 bases fit TRBD2. This CDR3 has 14 residues. V was clipped by 2 bases and J by 5 bases; unmatched bases: 5. The germline gives CDR1 MNHNS, CDR2 SASEGT. The CDR3 coding sequence is TGTGCCAGCAGTGAACGGACTAGCCGCGACGAGCAGTACTTC. Translation gives CASSERTSRDEQYF.

Comment on this clonotype: A junction end diverges from the germline sequence, so it may reflect a read error. This chain uses TRBV20-1 with TRBJ1-1; D remains ambiguous. CDR3 size: 10 residues. CDR1 is DFQATT, CDR2 SNEGSKA, per germline (reference sequence). CDR3 DNA: TGCAGTGCCGGGCGGACTTATGCTCTCTTT. Its protein product is CSAGRTYALF.

This clonotype was seen ten or more times. This chain connects TRBV12-3 or TRBV12-4 to TRBJ2-1; maybe TRBD2 (6 bases). The CDR3 length is 13 residues. The V gene lost 3 bases and the J gene lost 9 bases, with 12 bases spanning the gap. This CDR3 reads CASSFRRESEQFF. The CDR3 DNA follows: TGTGCCAGCAGTTTTCGGCGGGAAAGTGAGCAGTTCTTC.

This chain uses TRBV19 with TRBJ1-1; a possible D gene is TRBD1 (5 bases). V lost 2 bases and J lost 2, with 15 bases in between. The CDR3 spans 16 residues. Germline values: CDR1 LNHDA, CDR2 SQIVND (reference sequence). CDR3 DNA: TGTGCCAGTAGTATAATAAGTCGGGGCAGAAACACTGAAGCTTTCTTT. Translation: CASSIISRGRNTEAFF.